This T cell receptor (beta chain) derives from a study of patients and donors after allogeneic stem cell transplantation. This clonotype has just a few counts. MiXCR was run by TCRdb on the RT-PCR reads, yielding one entry per CDR3 protein. Found here are roughly 940,000 distinct CDR3 sequences, about 20% of them singletons; the top ten hold around 6%. Trimming removed 0 bases from V and 8 bases from J; junction bases left unmatched: 9. The CDR3 is made up of 15 amino acids. CDR1 and CDR2 from the germline V gene are DFQATT and SNEGSKA (reference sequence). Material for sequencing was blood, either unsorted or a sorted T cell fraction (not recorded which). This chain uses TRBV20-1 with TRBJ2-1; 8 bases line up with TRBD1. This sequence originates from a human donor who was either an allogeneic HSCT recipient or a stem cell or donor lymphocyte infusion donor (not recorded which). It is not recorded whose cells these are; they may come from a transplant donor. CDR3 sequence: CSARDSGQGAYEQFF. The CDR3 DNA follows: TGCAGTGCTAGAGATAGTGGGCAGGGGGCGTATGAGCAGTTCTTC.